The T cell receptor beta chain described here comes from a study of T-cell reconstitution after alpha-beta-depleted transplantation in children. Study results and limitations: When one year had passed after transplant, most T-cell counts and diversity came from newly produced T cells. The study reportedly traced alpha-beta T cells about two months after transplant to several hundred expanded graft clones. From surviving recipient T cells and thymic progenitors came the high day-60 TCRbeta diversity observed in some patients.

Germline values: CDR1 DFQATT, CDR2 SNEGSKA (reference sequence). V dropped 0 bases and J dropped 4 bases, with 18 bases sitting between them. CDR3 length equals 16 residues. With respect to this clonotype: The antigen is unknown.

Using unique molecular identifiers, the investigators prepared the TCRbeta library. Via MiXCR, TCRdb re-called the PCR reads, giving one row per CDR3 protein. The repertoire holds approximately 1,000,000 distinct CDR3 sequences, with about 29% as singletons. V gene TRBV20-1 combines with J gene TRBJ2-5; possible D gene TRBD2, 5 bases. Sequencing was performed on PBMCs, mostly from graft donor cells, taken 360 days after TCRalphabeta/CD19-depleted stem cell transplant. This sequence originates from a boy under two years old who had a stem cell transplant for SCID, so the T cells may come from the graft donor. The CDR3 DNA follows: TGCAGTGCTAGAGATGGCTCCGACTATCGTCGAGAGACCCAGTACTTC. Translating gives CSARDGSDYRRETQYF.